The 15 T cell receptor beta chains given below trace back to one sample, sequenced in a study of blood T cell repertoires in COVID-19. This table comes from immunoSEQ multiplex PCR, and its TCRdb copy is limited to in-frame clones, with some not included. This table has about 240,000 clones, 82% appearing once. The sequenced material came from peripheral blood. The receptor set was obtained from a woman in her 70s with acute or convalescent COVID-19.

The rearrangement joins TRBV2 to TRBJ2-7, with D perhaps TRBD1 (5 bases). CDR3 length equals 13 residues. Germline values: CDR1 SNHLY, CDR2 FYNNEI. Between the trimmed V and J ends, which lost 2 bases and 5 bases, there was a span of 10 bases. This CDR3 reads CASSEQGIHEQYF. CDR3 bases: TGTGCCAGCAGTGAACAGGGAATTCACGAGCAGTACTTC.

The table lists this clone with a few counts. This chain connects TRBV4-1 to TRBJ2-7; D unresolved. This CDR3 contains 16 residues. Trimming took off 0 bases at V and 0 bases at J, with 12 bases between the two ends. Germline assignment: CDR1 MGHRA and CDR2 YSYEKL. The CDR3: CASSQEGSSSSYEQYF. The CDR3 DNA follows: TGCGCCAGCAGCCAAGAGGGCTCCTCAAGCTCCTACGAGCAGTACTTC.

This clone was seen just once. The chain recombines TRBV19 with TRBJ2-7; TRBD2 might be the D (6 bases). Germline V gene lookup returns CDR1 LNHDA and CDR2 SQIVND (reference sequence). V was shortened by 5 bases and J by 8 bases, with 16 bases between the two germline ends. The CDR3 spans 13 residues. The CDR3 protein is CASSASVSFKQYF. The CDR3, as DNA: TGTGCCAGTAGTGCTAGCGTGTCTTTCAAGCAGTACTTC.

V gene TRBV23-1 combines with J gene TRBJ1-2; possible D gene TRBD1, 6 bases. TRBV23-1 is an ORF; its function is uncertain. The length of the CDR3 is 16 residues. With 1 base removed from V and 2 bases from J, the gap between germline ends came to 14 bases. The CDR3 nucleotides read TGCGCCAGCAGTCAATTTGAGAGGGGGAGCAACTATGGCTACACCTTC. It translates to CASSQFERGSNYGYTF.

The chain carries TRBV14 and TRBJ1-4; 9 positions match TRBD1. V shed 3 bases, J shed 6 bases, and the junction held 8 bases outside the gene matches. In germline, CDR1 is SGHDN, CDR2 FVKESK. The CDR3 runs 16 residues. The CDR3 loop is CASSQGQGVSYEKLFF. The CDR3 nucleotides are TGTGCCAGCAGCCAGGGACAGGGTGTCTCTTATGAAAAACTGTTTTTT.

The gene calls are TRBV28 and TRBJ1-5; the match to TRBD1 covers 7 bases. Trimming at V came to 7 bases and at J to 3 bases, leaving 6 bases not matched to a gene. The CDR3 totals 14 residues. CDR1 is MDHEN and CDR2 is SYDVKM in the germline V gene. This chain's CDR3 is CASIPGTVNQPQHF. CDR3 DNA sequence: TGTGCCAGCATCCCAGGGACAGTCAATCAGCCCCAGCATTTT.

The chain combines TRBV2 with TRBJ1-5; TRBD1 matches 7 bases. This CDR3 has 13 residues. Germline V gene data show CDR1 as SNHLY and CDR2 as FYNNEI. V lost 3 bases and J lost 9; bases outside the gene matches: 5. CDR3 coding DNA: TGTGCCAGCAGTGACACAGGGGTTTGGCCCCAGCATTTT. It encodes CASSDTGVWPQHF. The variable domain in full, completed from reference TRBV2 and TRBJ1-5, reads EPEVTQTPSHQVTQMGQEVILRCVPISNHLYFYWYRQILGQKVEFLVSFYNNEISEKSEIFDDQFSVERPDGSNFTLKIRSTKLEDSAMYFCASSDTGVWPQHFGDGTRLSIL.

This chain connects TRBV6-5 to TRBJ2-2, with a possible D match to TRBD2 (5 bases). V was shortened by 4 bases and J by 7 bases, with 13 bases between the two germline ends. The V gene's germline CDR1 is MNHEY and CDR2 SVGAGI. The CDR3 has 14 residues. The CDR3 DNA follows: TGTGCCAGCAGTTTAGGGAAGAGGGACGGGGAGCTGTTTTTT. This encodes CASSLGKRDGELFF.

This clone was picked up many times. This chain connects TRBV4-1 to TRBJ2-3, with 7 bases identical to TRBD1. J gave up 0 bases and V 3 bases, and 9 bases lay outside the gene matches. The CDR3 has 17 residues. Germline lookup yields CDR1 MGHRA and CDR2 YSYEKL. The CDR3 here is CASSQSTGDLSTDTQYF. In DNA form, the CDR3 reads TGCGCCAGCAGCCAGAGTACAGGGGACCTTAGCACAGATACGCAGTATTTT.

This clone was detected a few times. The chain employs TRBV7-9 and TRBJ1-1, with D possibly TRBD1 on 6 matching bases. Germline lookup yields CDR1 SEHNR and CDR2 FQNEAQ (reference sequence). V was trimmed by 5 bases and J by 1 base, leaving 11 bases between them. This CDR3 region has 14 residues. The CDR3 protein is CASSVGQPNTEAFF. CDR3 in DNA: TGTGCCAGCAGCGTCGGACAGCCGAACACTGAAGCTTTCTTT.

The V gene is TRBV2, the J gene TRBJ1-6; D may be TRBD1 (6 bases). V dropped 5 bases and J dropped 7 bases, with 18 bases sitting between them. This CDR3 is 16 amino acids long. The germline CDR1 and CDR2 sequences are SNHLY and FYNNEI. This CDR3 is CASSRRQTGDNSPLHF. CDR3 DNA: TGTGCCAGCAGTAGGCGACAGACAGGAGACAATTCACCCCTCCACTTT.

The rearrangement joins TRBV6-5 to TRBJ1-2; 7 nucleotides align to TRBD1. The CDR3 extends over 14 amino acids. With 4 bases clipped from V and 4 bases from J, the junction kept 6 bases outside the gene matches. Germline assignment: CDR1 MNHEY and CDR2 SVGAGI. The CDR3 spells CASSFDRVSYGYTF. For the CDR3, the DNA is TGTGCCAGCAGTTTCGACAGGGTCTCCTATGGCTACACCTTC.

The chain recombines TRBV3-1 (or the pseudogene TRBV3-2) with TRBJ1-5; TRBD1 aligns across 7 bases. Per germline, CDR1 LGHDT and CDR2 YNNKEL (reference sequence). Losses at the gene ends were 1 base for V and 6 bases for J; bases not matched to a gene: 12. This CDR3 has 17 residues. This chain's CDR3 is CASSQGLQGVNGQPQHF. The CDR3 DNA follows: TGTGCCAGCAGCCAAGGACTTCAGGGGGTAAATGGTCAGCCCCAGCATTTT.

V is TRBV10-1 and J is TRBJ1-6, with D unresolved. The ends were cut back, 5 bases at V and 7 bases at J, with 9 bases in the middle. The CDR3 runs 13 residues. Looked up from germline, CDR1 is WNHNN and CDR2 is SYGVQD (reference sequence). The CDR3 loop is CASSPDGNSPLHF. The DNA of the CDR3 is TGCGCCAGCAGTCCAGACGGGAATTCACCCCTCCACTTT.

V usage is TRBV6-5 and J usage is TRBJ1-2; no clear D. Per the germline V gene, CDR1 is MNHEY and CDR2 is SVGAGI. CDR3 length: 12 amino acids. V shed 11 bases and J shed 6 bases, with 16 bases lying between them. CDR3 region: CALGGILDGYTF. CDR3 coding DNA: TGTGCCCTCGGAGGGATCCTAGATGGCTACACCTTC.